One sample yielded the 20 T cell receptor beta chains listed below, sequenced in a study of beta chain features in type 1 diabetes (dated by TCRdb to 2016 to 2019). The library was obtained by the immunoSEQ multiplex PCR assay. All of the isolated RNA was reverse transcribed with the High Capacity cDNA Reverse Transcription Kit, so expressed TCRB transcripts were sequenced. TCRdb limited this immuneACCESS table to in-frame rearrangements with V and J called. A share of clones is missing; checked studies link under half to unresolved V genes, and the rest is unexplained. The sample contains a few hundred thousand clones, 9.6% of them found a single time. In total, the top ten clones hold about 0.64% of the sample. Overall study outcomes, separate from this receptor: Type 1 diabetes patients showed a moderate but significant shortening of TCRB CDR3 length in all four CD4+ subsets.

No antigens are known for them. Sequenced input: central memory CD4+ T cells from blood. These receptors came from a young man with type 1 diabetes.

The table lists this clone with a few counts. The V gene is TRBV5-8, the J gene TRBJ1-2; D might be TRBD1 (5 bases). The CDR3 covers 13 residues. The V end was cut by 4 bases, the J end by 4 bases, with 11 bases between. The germline CDR1 and CDR2 sequences are SGHTS and YDEGEE. In DNA, the CDR3 is TGTGCCAGCAGCCGGACGGGGCTCTATGGCTACACCTTC. Its protein product is CASSRTGLYGYTF.

At least ten counts were recorded for this clone. This chain links TRBV27 with TRBJ2-3; tentatively, D is TRBD1 (6 bases). Germline CDR1 reads MNHEY; CDR2 reads SMNVEV (reference sequence). Trimming cost V 4 bases and J 2 bases, with 13 bases left between them. The CDR3 is made up of 15 amino acids. CDR3 sequence reads: CASSSGTFNTDTQYF. As DNA, the CDR3 is TGTGCCAGCAGTTCCGGGACATTCAACACAGATACGCAGTATTTT.

A few counts support this clone. The chain links TRBV4-3 to TRBJ1-1; a weak D match, TRBD1 (5 bases). The germline CDR1 and CDR2 sequences are LGHNA and YSLEER. V lost 1 base and J lost 1, with 16 bases in between. The CDR3 runs 17 residues. The CDR3 protein is CASSQAGFGTGNTEAFF. The CDR3 nucleotides are TGCGCCAGCAGCCAAGCCGGATTTGGGACGGGGAACACTGAAGCTTTCTTT.

J is TRBJ1-4 and V is TRBV5-4; D is unresolved. CDR3 length: 13 residues. Germline assignment: CDR1 SGHNT and CDR2 YYREEE (reference sequence). V was cut by 2 bases and J by 0 bases, with 2 bases left in between. CDR3 sequence (DNA): TGTGCCAGCAGCTTTGCAACTAATGAAAAACTGTTTTTT. It codes for CASSFATNEKLFF.

This clone appeared a few times. The rearrangement links TRBV5-6 to TRBJ2-1, with TRBD2 matching 8 bases. Germline V gene lookup returns CDR1 SGHDT and CDR2 YYEEEE. With V trimmed by 2 bases and J by 9 bases, 10 bases remained unmatched. The CDR3 is 15 residues long. The CDR3 here is CASSFLLAGLREQFF. DNA of the CDR3: TGTGCCAGCAGCTTCTTGCTAGCGGGTTTGCGTGAGCAGTTCTTC. Looking up the rest from reference TRBV5-6 and TRBJ2-1 gives the full variable domain: DAGVTQSPTHLIKTRGQQVTLRCSPKSGHDTVSWYQQALGQGPQFIFQYYEEEERQRGNFPDRFSGHQFPNYSSELNVNALLLGDSALYLCASSFLLAGLREQFFGPGTRLTVL.

This clone was observed a few times. Here the CDR3 DNA reads TGTGCCAGCAGCGTACAGTCGGGTCCTGGAAACACCATATATTTT. It codes for CASSVQSGPGNTIYF. V usage is TRBV9 and J usage is TRBJ1-3; D remains ambiguous. CDR3 length: 15 residues. CDR1 is SGDLS, CDR2 YYNGEE, per germline. V lost 1 base, J lost 2 bases, and 10 bases lay in between.

This chain links TRBV28 with TRBJ1-1, with 7 positions matching TRBD1. The CDR3 extends over 14 amino acids. The ends lost 7 bases at V and 4 bases at J; junction bases unmatched: 9. Germline lookup yields CDR1 MDHEN and CDR2 SYDVKM. The CDR3 DNA sequence: TGTGCCAGCACCCCTTCAGGGACAGCCACTGAAGCTTTCTTT. This translates into CASTPSGTATEAFF.

V and J are TRBV28 and TRBJ2-1; 7 positions agree with TRBD2. Germline lookup yields CDR1 MDHEN and CDR2 SYDVKM. This CDR3 has 15 residues. The junction had 12 bases not matched to a gene; V was cut back by 5 bases and J by 8 bases. CDR3: CASSPPGASGHEQFF. Written as DNA, the CDR3 is TGTGCCAGCAGTCCCCCGGGAGCTAGCGGCCATGAGCAGTTCTTC.

Concerning this clone: The junction differs from germline at one of its ends, possibly a read error. The rearrangement joins TRBV7-3 to TRBJ1-2; D might be TRBD1 (5 bases). The CDR3 consists of 14 residues. Germline V gene data show CDR1 as SGHTA and CDR2 as FQGTGA. The CDR3 DNA sequence: TGTGCCAGCAGCCTAACGCCCAGGGACTATGGCTACACCTTC. It encodes CASSLTPRDYGYTF.

This chain joins TRBV6-5 and TRBJ1-1; D is unresolved. Trimming shortened V by 0 bases and J by 0 bases, and 8 bases separated the two germline ends. Germline CDR1 MNHEY, CDR2 SVGAGI. This CDR3 contains 15 residues. The CDR3 region is CASSYSGSMNTEAFF. CDR3 DNA: TGTGCCAGCAGTTACTCAGGCAGCATGAACACTGAAGCTTTCTTT.

The rearrangement links TRBV30 to TRBJ2-1, with TRBD2 matching 8 bases. There are 18 residues in the CDR3. V was pared by 0 bases and J by 8 bases, with 18 bases of the junction left unmatched. Per germline, CDR1 GTSNPN and CDR2 SVGIG (reference sequence). The CDR3 is CAWSVLSSGWALGDEQFF. CDR3 DNA sequence: TGTGCCTGGAGTGTACTTTCTAGCGGGTGGGCCCTGGGGGATGAGCAGTTCTTC.

The chain is built from TRBV7-9 and TRBJ2-5; 7 positions match TRBD1. Germline CDR1 and CDR2: SEHNR and FQNEAQ (reference sequence). Trimming removed 5 bases from V and 5 bases from J; junction bases left unmatched: 2. CDR3 length: 12 residues. The CDR3 DNA follows: TGTGCCAGCAGCCTCAGGGGGGAGACCCAGTACTTC. Protein sequence: CASSLRGETQYF.

This sequence joins TRBV7-2 and TRBJ1-1; no reliable D call. This CDR3 contains 15 residues. V was shortened by 5 bases and J by 0 bases, with 13 bases between the two germline ends. The germline gives CDR1 SGHTA, CDR2 FQGNSA. This chain's CDR3 is CASSLGLGMNTEAFF. CDR3 bases: TGTGCCAGCAGCCTAGGGTTGGGGATGAACACTGAAGCTTTCTTT.

This clone occurred a few times. This chain connects TRBV11-1 to TRBJ2-3; D gene ambiguous. Germline CDR1 SGHAT, CDR2 FQDESV (reference sequence). The CDR3 is 16 amino acids. Trimming took 0 bases from V and 2 from J, leaving 12 bases between them. The DNA of the CDR3 is TGTGCCAGCAGCTTAGCTCTAGACCCCTTCACAGATACGCAGTATTTT. Its protein is CASSLALDPFTDTQYF.

This clone was counted a few times. V is TRBV7-2 and J is TRBJ2-7; possibly TRBD2 for D (5 bases). With 2 bases removed from V and 4 bases from J, the gap between germline ends came to 15 bases. CDR3 length: 15 amino acids. The germline CDR1 and CDR2 sequences are SGHTA and FQGNSA. CDR3 sequence reads: CASSLFLGLAYEQYF. The CDR3 DNA follows: TGTGCCAGCAGCTTATTCTTGGGATTAGCGTACGAGCAGTACTTC.

This clone came up a few times. The chain employs TRBV7-9 and TRBJ2-3; 7 bases agree with TRBD2. Germline assignment: CDR1 SEHNR and CDR2 FQNEAQ (reference sequence). Germline trimming cut 0 bases from V and 2 bases from J; bases unmatched to any gene: 8. This CDR3 is 17 amino acids long. DNA for the CDR3: TGTGCCAGCAGCTTAGCGATGACGGGAGGCAACACAGATACGCAGTATTTT. As protein: CASSLAMTGGNTDTQYF.

A few counts support this clone. The chain couples TRBV28 to TRBJ1-1; maybe TRBD1 (5 bases). CDR3 length equals 16 residues. Germline V CDR1 and CDR2: MDHEN, SYDVKM. For the CDR3, the DNA is TGTGCTAGAGGTCTGGGGCATCGATTCATGAACACTGAAGCTTTCTTT. Translation gives CARGLGHRFMNTEAFF.

V and J are TRBV19 and TRBJ2-5; either TRBD1 or TRBD2 may fit D (5 bases each). The CDR3 runs 15 residues. V was clipped by 5 bases and J by 6 bases, with 19 bases between them. Germline values: CDR1 LNHDA, CDR2 SQIVND (reference sequence). The CDR3 DNA reads TGTGCCAGTAGTCTTGGGACCGACAATTGGCAGACCCAGTACTTC. It translates to CASSLGTDNWQTQYF. The whole variable domain, filled in from reference TRBV19 and TRBJ2-5, reads DGGITQSPKYLFRKEGQNVTLSCEQNLNHDAMYWYRQDPGQGLRLIYYSQIVNDFQKGDIAEGYSVSREKKESFPLTVTSAQKNPTAFYLCASSLGTDNWQTQYFGPGTRLLVL.

This clone was counted only a few times. For the CDR3, the DNA is TGCGCCAGCAGCCAGACAGGGTCCGAGCAGTACTTC. Its translation: CASSQTGSEQYF. V usage is TRBV4-1 and J usage is TRBJ2-7; 7 nucleotides line up with TRBD1. Germline CDR1 MGHRA, CDR2 YSYEKL. The CDR3 is 12 residues long. Trimming cost V 3 bases and J 6 bases; bases outside gene matches: 2.

This clone occurred a few times. The J gene is TRBJ2-3, the V gene TRBV19, with 7 bases matching TRBD2. This CDR3 has 16 amino acids. V lost 5 bases, J lost 1 base, and 9 bases stayed unmatched. CDR1 and CDR2 from the germline V gene are LNHDA and SQIVND (reference sequence). As DNA, the CDR3 is TGTGCCAGTAGTCCCAAGGCGGGAGTTGGCACAGATACGCAGTATTTT. It yields the protein CASSPKAGVGTDTQYF.